A single sample is the source of the 20 T cell receptor beta chains below, sequenced in a study of liver allograft versus peripheral blood T cells. The wider study: Comparative analysis was performed on T cell receptor repertoires from transplanted livers and from recipients' peripheral blood.

TCRdb independently ran MiXCR on the reads; one entry per CDR3 protein. This sample has roughly 9,000 distinct CDR3 sequences, with over 15% found just once. These TCRs come from a human patient who had a liver transplant. Some T cells may have come from the graft donor.

The rearrangement links TRBV11-2 to TRBJ1-1, with D possibly TRBD1 on 6 matching bases. The V end was cut by 5 bases, the J end by 5 bases, with 21 bases between. Looked up from germline, CDR1 is SGHAT and CDR2 is FQNNGV. The CDR3 loop spans 16 amino acids. CDR3 sequence reads: CASSPYDSRGGTEAFF. CDR3 DNA: TGTGCCAGCAGCCCCTACGACAGCCGAGGGGGAACTGAAGCTTTCTTT.

The chain joins TRBV7-2 to TRBJ1-3; D is uncertain. V was shortened by 6 bases and J by 2 bases, with 8 bases between the two germline ends. Looked up from germline, CDR1 is SGHTA and CDR2 is FQGNSA. The CDR3 covers 13 residues. The CDR3 bases are TGTGCCAGCAGGGGGAAGACTGGAAACACCATATATTTT. Translation: CASRGKTGNTIYF.

This clonotype has at least ten counts. V is TRBV5-4 and J is TRBJ1-1, with TRBD1 as a possible D gene (5 bases). From germline, CDR1 is SGHNT and CDR2 YYREEE (reference sequence). Trimming pared 6 bases from V and 1 base from J, leaving 13 bases between. This CDR3 has 14 amino acids. As DNA, the CDR3 is TGTGCCAGCACCCGGGGGACTGCGAACACTGAAGCTTTCTTT. Translated, it gives CASTRGTANTEAFF. Together with reference TRBV5-4 and TRBJ1-1, the CDR3 gives the full variable domain: ETGVTQSPTHLIKTRGQQVTLRCSSQSGHNTVSWYQQALGQGPQFIFQYYREEENGRGNFPPRFSGLQFPNYSSELNVNALELDDSALYLCASTRGTANTEAFFGQGTRLTVV.

This clonotype was recorded at least ten times. This rearrangement joins TRBV12-3 or TRBV12-4 to TRBJ1-5; tentative D call: TRBD1 (6 bases). V dropped 6 bases and J dropped 0 bases, with 12 bases sitting between them. This CDR3 has 15 residues. The CDR3 nucleotides are TGTGCCAGCAGGGGGGCAGGGAATAGCAATCAGCCCCAGCATTTT. As protein: CASRGAGNSNQPQHF.

A few counts support this clonotype. The chain carries TRBV20-1 and TRBJ1-3, with D uncertain. CDR3 length: 13 amino acids. Looked up from germline, CDR1 is DFQATT and CDR2 is SNEGSKA (reference sequence). V lost 1 base and J 1 base, leaving 5 bases between the germline ends. This CDR3 reads CSARGVSGNTIYF. CDR3 coding DNA: TGCAGTGCTAGAGGAGTATCTGGAAACACCATATATTTT.

By sample fraction, this clonotype is medium-sized. V and J are TRBV13 and TRBJ1-1, with 9 nucleotides matching TRBD1. The CDR3 extends over 14 amino acids. J was trimmed by 5 bases and V by 3 bases; bases with no gene match: 4. Per the germline V gene, CDR1 is PRHDT and CDR2 is FYEKMQ (reference sequence). CDR3: CASSFYRGQTEAFF. The CDR3 DNA is TGTGCCAGCAGCTTTTACAGGGGGCAAACTGAAGCTTTCTTT.

J is TRBJ2-7 and V is TRBV7-2; 10 bases are a match to TRBD1. CDR3 length equals 15 residues. With 0 bases clipped from V and 7 bases from J, the junction kept 6 bases outside the gene matches. Germline V gene lookup returns CDR1 SGHTA and CDR2 FQGNSA. The CDR3 loop is CASSLASGQGREQYF. CDR3 nucleotides: TGTGCCAGCAGCTTAGCCTCGGGACAGGGGAGAGAGCAGTACTTC.

The sample holds many counts of this clonotype. The CDR3 region has the DNA TGTGCCAGTAGTTTTGACAGGGGCTACTATGGCTACACCTTC. Protein product: CASSFDRGYYGYTF. The chain couples TRBV19 to TRBJ1-2; 8 positions match TRBD1. J was trimmed by 3 bases and V by 5 bases; bases with no gene match: 5. This CDR3 is built from 14 residues. Germline values: CDR1 LNHDA, CDR2 SQIVND (reference sequence).

In this sample, this clonotype turned up a few times. This chain uses TRBV7-9 with TRBJ1-3, with D tentatively TRBD1 (5 bases). CDR1 and CDR2 (germline): SEHNR, FQNEAQ (reference sequence). V lost 4 bases, J lost 1 base, and 26 bases lay in between. The CDR3 contains 20 residues. The CDR3 protein is CASSSRRERDLYVSGNTIYF. In nucleotides, the CDR3 is TGTGCCAGCAGCTCCCGGCGGGAAAGGGACCTCTATGTTTCTGGAAACACCATATATTTT.

The rearrangement links TRBV9 to TRBJ1-1; 7 bases agree with TRBD1. Germline V gene data show CDR1 as SGDLS and CDR2 as YYNGEE. With 4 bases clipped from V and 3 bases from J, the junction kept 6 bases outside the gene matches. There are 14 residues in the CDR3. CDR3 protein: CASSPRQGYTEAFF. CDR3 DNA sequence: TGTGCCAGCAGCCCTAGACAGGGATACACTGAAGCTTTCTTT.

This clonotype was detected many times. The V and J genes are TRBV12-3 or TRBV12-4 and TRBJ2-7; D may be TRBD1 (6 bases). This CDR3 contains 14 residues. V lost 2 bases and J 3 bases, leaving 11 bases between the germline ends. The CDR3 coding sequence is TGTGCCAGCAGTTTATCGGGACACAGCTACGAGCAGTACTTC. Translated: CASSLSGHSYEQYF.

This clonotype is labeled as medium-sized. The chain couples TRBV18 to TRBJ2-1; D remains ambiguous. This CDR3 has 11 residues. Trimming took 3 bases from V and 8 from J, leaving 5 bases between them. Per germline, CDR1 KGHSH and CDR2 LQKENI. CDR3 sequence (DNA): TGTGCCAGCTCACCGAGCTATGAGCAGTTCTTC. Translation: CASSPSYEQFF.

In its sample, this clonotype was seen a few times. The chain links TRBV3-1 to TRBJ1-4; maybe TRBD1 (5 bases). The CDR3 runs 15 residues. The V gene lost 0 bases and the J gene lost 8 bases, with 13 bases spanning the gap. In germline, CDR1 is LGHDT, CDR2 YNNKEL (reference sequence). DNA for the CDR3: TGTGCCAGCAGCCAAGAAACAGGTCTACGGGAAAAACTGTTTTTT. It encodes CASSQETGLREKLFF.

The rearrangement uses TRBV18 and TRBJ1-3, with 8 bases fitting TRBD1. CDR3 length equals 16 residues. V lost 5 bases to trimming and J lost 0 bases; unmatched junction nucleotides: 6. Looked up from germline, CDR1 is KGHSH and CDR2 is LQKENI. The CDR3: CASSEGQAISGNTIYF. The CDR3 DNA sequence: TGTGCCAGCTCAGAGGGACAGGCGATCTCTGGAAACACCATATATTTT.

By its share, this clonotype is medium-sized. The gene calls are TRBV29-1 and TRBJ2-7; weak D call: TRBD2 (7 bases). V lost 4 bases, J lost 5 bases, and 21 bases lay in between. CDR3 length: 15 amino acids. Germline V gene sequence: CDR1 SQVTM, CDR2 ANQGSEA. CDR3 DNA: TGCAGCGTTGGAAACGAGGGGGGGGCCATAAACGAGCAGTACTTC. It translates to CSVGNEGGAINEQYF.

Concerning this clonotype itself: It may be a read error: a sequence one base away is much more abundant. J is TRBJ1-5 and V is TRBV10-3, with TRBD1 identical over 9 bases. Germline values: CDR1 ENHRY, CDR2 SYGVKD. V lost 5 bases to trimming and J lost 1 base; unmatched junction nucleotides: 3. The CDR3 is made up of 15 amino acids. The CDR3 loop is CAISYGTGSNQPQHF. Here the CDR3 DNA reads TGTGCCATCAGTTACGGGACAGGGAGCAATCAGCCCCAGCATTTT.

This clonotype is classed as medium-sized (0.01 to 0.1%). The gene calls are TRBV6-5 and TRBJ1-1; 9 bases line up with TRBD1. Trimming removed 7 bases from V and 4 bases from J; junction bases left unmatched: 10. Germline CDR1 and CDR2: MNHEY and SVGAGI. The CDR3 sequence is 15 residues long. CDR3 in amino acids: CASKSGQGIGTEAFF. The CDR3, as DNA: TGTGCCAGCAAAAGCGGACAGGGGATAGGCACTGAAGCTTTCTTT.

This clonotype is categorized as medium-sized. The DNA of the CDR3 is TGTGCCAGCCGTGGATCGGGGGCGAGTCGCTACGAGCAGTACTTC. It codes for CASRGSGASRYEQYF. The J gene is TRBJ2-7, the V gene TRBV6-5; D tentatively reads TRBD1 or TRBD2 (6 bases each). V gave up 8 bases and J gave up 3 bases, with 20 bases separating them. Germline CDR1 MNHEY, CDR2 SVGAGI. The CDR3 runs to 15 residues.

This clonotype was counted many times. The chain combines TRBV6-6 with TRBJ2-3; D perhaps matches TRBD1 (6 bases). The ends were cut back, 5 bases at V and 5 bases at J, with 14 bases in the middle. Germline lookup yields CDR1 MNHNY and CDR2 SVGAGI (reference sequence). The CDR3 spans 14 residues. The DNA for the CDR3 is TGTGCCAGCAGTCGGCCAGGGGTTATAGATACGCAGTATTTT. This translates into CASSRPGVIDTQYF.

Concerning this clonotype itself: This could be a read error, since a much larger clone is one nucleotide away. J is TRBJ1-5 and V is TRBV7-2; no firm D call. The CDR3 contains 13 residues. Germline V gives CDR1 SGHTA, CDR2 FQGNSA. The CDR3 loop is CASILESNQPQHF. Written as DNA, the CDR3 is TGTGCCAGCATCTTAGAAAGCAATCAGCCCCAGCATTTT.